What follows are 25 T cell receptor beta chains derived from one specimen sequenced in a study of identical twins. TCRdb reprocessed the 5' RACE reads with MiXCR, giving one entry per CDR3 protein. Found here are 700,000 to 950,000 distinct CDR3 sequences, roughly 12% of them singletons; the top ten hold around 1.6%. These sequences were also reported in another study, on yellow fever vaccine responses in identical twins.

Sequencing used PBMCs. These receptors all come from a woman between 18 and 30 years old in good health.

In its sample, this clonotype was seen a few times. The rearrangement joins TRBV13 to TRBJ2-3; TRBD1 matches 7 bases. Germline-derived CDR1 and CDR2 are PRHDT and FYEKMQ (reference sequence). The CDR3 consists of 17 residues. V shed 2 bases and J 2 bases; nucleotides not matched to a gene: 10. The CDR3: CASSLRPRDSYTDTQYF. The CDR3 DNA reads as TGTGCCAGCAGCTTACGCCCCCGGGACAGCTACACAGATACGCAGTATTTT.

This clonotype was counted many times. The chain employs TRBV20-1 and TRBJ1-4; D is unresolved. From germline, CDR1 is DFQATT and CDR2 SNEGSKA (reference sequence). V lost 3 bases to trimming and J lost 5 bases, with 7 bases between them. There are 12 residues in the CDR3. CDR3 loop: CSASGPNEKLFF. CDR3 in DNA: TGCAGTGCTAGTGGACCAAATGAAAAACTGTTTTTT.

This clonotype has ten or more counts. V and J are TRBV27 and TRBJ1-5, with D perhaps matching TRBD1 (5 bases). V was pared by 1 base and J by 7 bases, with 14 bases between. Germline V gives CDR1 MNHEY, CDR2 SMNVEV (reference sequence). The CDR3 runs 15 residues. In DNA, the CDR3 is TGTGCCAGCAGTTTATTCTTTGTCGGGGGGCAGCCCCAGCATTTT. Residues: CASSLFFVGGQPQHF.

This clonotype was picked up a small number of times. The chain recombines TRBV7-9 with TRBJ1-5; maybe TRBD1 (5 bases). Germline V gene lookup returns CDR1 SEHNR and CDR2 FQNEAQ (reference sequence). The V gene lost 5 bases and the J gene lost 10 bases, with 18 bases spanning the gap. This CDR3 has 14 amino acids. CDR3 sequence (DNA): TGTGCCAGCAGCGCAGGGAGGGTAGGGGATCCCCAGCATTTT. It yields the protein CASSAGRVGDPQHF.

This clonotype was counted only a few times. V gene TRBV4-1 combines with J gene TRBJ2-6; perhaps TRBD1 as D (5 bases). Per germline, CDR1 MGHRA and CDR2 YSYEKL. CDR3 size: 16 residues. The V end lost 4 bases, the J end lost 8 bases, and 18 bases lay between the germline ends. In DNA, the CDR3 is TGCGCCAGCAGCCCGAGTAGGACACCAATCCCCAACGTCCTGACTTTC. This gives the protein CASSPSRTPIPNVLTF.

This chain links TRBV20-1 with TRBJ1-2; D may be TRBD1 (6 bases). The germline CDR1 and CDR2 sequences are DFQATT and SNEGSKA (reference sequence). V dropped 6 bases and J dropped 4 bases, with 15 bases sitting between them. The CDR3 has 13 amino acids. In DNA, the CDR3 is TGCAGTGCAGCCGCGGGGGGCGGCTATGGCTACACCTTC. This gives the protein CSAAAGGGYGYTF.

The sample holds a few counts of this clonotype. This chain's CDR3 is CSARERTSTYNEQFF. CDR3 in DNA: TGCAGTGCTAGAGAGCGGACTAGCACCTACAATGAGCAGTTCTTC. The rearrangement joins TRBV20-1 to TRBJ2-1, with 8 positions matching TRBD2. The length of the CDR3 is 15 residues. Trimming took 0 bases from V and 2 from J; bases not matched to a gene: 3. Germline V gene sequence: CDR1 DFQATT, CDR2 SNEGSKA (reference sequence).

This clonotype was found a few times. The chain recombines TRBV20-1 with TRBJ2-7, with D possibly TRBD2 on 5 matching bases. Germline V gives CDR1 DFQATT, CDR2 SNEGSKA (reference sequence). The CDR3 loop spans 12 amino acids. Trimming pared 3 bases from V and 4 bases from J, leaving 10 bases between. CDR3 residues: CSASSGGYEQYV. The CDR3 nucleotides read TGCAGTGCTAGCTCCGGCGGGTACGAGCAGTACGTC.

This clonotype was seen only a few times. The rearrangement links TRBV5-1 to TRBJ1-3, with 7 bases fitting TRBD1. This CDR3 contains 15 residues. V shed 4 bases, J shed 4 bases, and the junction held 8 bases outside the gene matches. Germline CDR1 reads SGHRS; CDR2 reads YFSETQ. The CDR3 sequence: CASSATQGVGNTIYF. CDR3 nucleotides: TGCGCCAGCAGCGCCACGCAGGGGGTCGGAAACACCATATATTTT. Full variable domain (remainder filled in from reference TRBV5-1 and TRBJ1-3): KAGVTQTPRYLIKTRGQQVTLSCSPISGHRSVSWYQQTPGQGLQFLFEYFSETQRNKGNFPGRFSGRQFSNSRSEMNVSTLELGDSALYLCASSATQGVGNTIYFGEGSWLTVV.

V usage is TRBV27 and J usage is TRBJ1-1; TRBD1 matches 11 bases. CDR1 is MNHEY and CDR2 is SMNVEV in the germline V gene (reference sequence). The V and J ends lost 7 bases and 0 bases, in that order; junction bases with no gene match: 4. This CDR3 spans 15 amino acids. The CDR3 reads CASKRDRGVNTEAFF. The CDR3 nucleotides are TGTGCCAGCAAACGGGACAGGGGGGTGAACACTGAAGCTTTCTTT.

This clonotype has more than one count but fewer than ten. This rearrangement joins TRBV12-5 to TRBJ2-1, with D unresolved. The CDR3 spans 14 residues. Germline V gene sequence: CDR1 LGHNT, CDR2 FRNRAP. Trimming shortened V by 1 base and J by 3 bases, and 7 bases separated the two germline ends. CDR3 bases: TGTGCTAGTGGTTTGGAACCTAACTACAATGAGCAGTTCTTC. Translation gives CASGLEPNYNEQFF.

V is TRBV20-1 and J is TRBJ2-1, with D possibly TRBD2 on 5 matching bases. Germline V gene lookup returns CDR1 DFQATT and CDR2 SNEGSKA (reference sequence). V was pared by 5 bases and J by 4 bases, with 12 bases between. CDR3 length: 13 residues. Here the CDR3 DNA reads TGCAGTGCTGGACGGACTGATTACAATGAGCAGTTCTTC. Encoded protein: CSAGRTDYNEQFF.

This clonotype has ten or more counts. The V call is TRBV7-2, the J call TRBJ1-3, with D unclear. Trimming took off 0 bases at V and 3 bases at J, with 9 bases between the two ends. The CDR3 runs 15 residues. Germline CDR1 reads SGHTA; CDR2 reads FQGNSA. CDR3 sequence: CASSLAPGIGNTIYF. CDR3 in DNA: TGTGCCAGCAGCTTAGCGCCGGGAATTGGAAACACCATATATTTT.

This clonotype was seen many times. This chain links TRBV12-3 or TRBV12-4 with TRBJ1-5; tentative D call: TRBD1 (6 bases). This CDR3 comprises 13 residues. The V gene lost 5 bases and the J gene lost 7 bases, with 12 bases spanning the gap. The chain's CDR3 is CASSAGGQQPQHF. The CDR3, as DNA: TGTGCCAGCAGTGCCGGGGGGCAACAGCCCCAGCATTTT.

The chain joins TRBV4-2 to TRBJ2-3; D is undetermined. The germline V gene has CDR1 LGHNA and CDR2 YNFKEQ. V lost 1 base and J 5 bases, leaving 13 bases between the germline ends. The CDR3 consists of 15 residues. The CDR3 nucleotides read TGTGCCAGCAGCCAAGCCAGGTCCTTAGGAGATACGCAGTATTTT. This translates into CASSQARSLGDTQYF.

This clonotype showed up just a few times. The J gene is TRBJ2-3, the V gene TRBV24-1; no firm D call. CDR1 and CDR2 from the germline V gene are KGHDR and SFDVKD. V gave up 1 base and J gave up 0 bases, with 7 bases separating them. The CDR3 contains 15 residues. CDR3 DNA sequence: TGTGCCACCAGTGATTTTATGGGCAGCACAGATACGCAGTATTTT. Translation: CATSDFMGSTDTQYF.

This clonotype was seen only a few times. This chain uses TRBV3-1 with TRBJ2-7; the match to TRBD2 covers 7 bases. Germline values: CDR1 LGHDT, CDR2 YNNKEL (reference sequence). The CDR3 runs 17 residues. Unmatched junction bases numbered 13, after V lost 2 bases and J lost 3 bases. The CDR3 is CASSQRPRDYPGYEQYF. The CDR3 region has the DNA TGTGCCAGCAGCCAAAGGCCAAGGGACTACCCAGGCTACGAGCAGTACTTC.

This clonotype was seen repeatedly, ten times or more. J is TRBJ1-2 and V is TRBV5-1, with D unresolved. CDR1 is SGHRS and CDR2 is YFSETQ in the germline V gene. The CDR3 loop spans 13 amino acids. V dropped 3 bases and J dropped 1 base, with 7 bases sitting between them. CDR3 DNA sequence: TGCGCCAGCAGCTCCAGACTTAACTATGGCTACACCTTC. This gives the protein CASSSRLNYGYTF.

This clonotype was counted between two and nine times. The chain uses TRBV5-1 and TRBJ2-6, with D uncertain. V lost 4 bases and J lost 0, with 11 bases in between. Looked up from germline, CDR1 is SGHRS and CDR2 is YFSETQ. This CDR3 region has 16 residues. CDR3 in DNA: TGCGCCAGCAGCAACCACACCAGCTCTGGGGCCAACGTCCTGACTTTC. Protein product: CASSNHTSSGANVLTF.

A few counts support this clonotype. The rearrangement joins TRBV20-1 to TRBJ2-3, with 9 bases lining up with TRBD2. Germline values: CDR1 DFQATT, CDR2 SNEGSKA (reference sequence). The CDR3 has 14 amino acids. V lost 5 bases and J lost 5; bases outside the gene matches: 8. The CDR3 DNA follows: TGCAGTGCTCCGGGACTAGCTTGGGTAGATACGCAGTATTTT. It translates to CSAPGLAWVDTQYF.

The gene calls are TRBV15 and TRBJ2-7, with no clear D. Between the trimmed V and J ends, which lost 0 bases and 5 bases, there was a span of 20 bases. The germline V gene has CDR1 LNHNV and CDR2 YYDKDF (reference sequence). CDR3 length: 17 amino acids. The CDR3: CATSREFQANRVNEQYF. The CDR3 nucleotides are TGTGCCACCAGCAGAGAGTTCCAGGCCAACCGCGTTAACGAGCAGTACTTC.

The chain links TRBV20-1 to TRBJ2-7; D uncertain. Trimming took off 0 bases at V and 0 bases at J, with 12 bases between the two ends. The germline V gene encodes CDR1 DFQATT and CDR2 SNEGSKA (reference sequence). The CDR3 runs 15 residues. CDR3 protein: CSARDELVPSYEQYF. CDR3 bases: TGCAGTGCTAGAGACGAACTGGTCCCCTCCTACGAGCAGTACTTC.

This clonotype was seen only once. This sequence joins TRBV5-1 and TRBJ2-1; the match to TRBD1 covers 10 bases. V lost 5 bases and J lost 1; bases outside the gene matches: 3. CDR3 size: 15 residues. Germline V gene data show CDR1 as SGHRS and CDR2 as YFSETQ. The CDR3 loop reads CASRWTGGSYNEQFF. CDR3 nucleotides: TGCGCCAGCAGATGGACAGGGGGATCCTACAATGAGCAGTTCTTC.

This clonotype has at least ten counts. The chain carries TRBV29-1 and TRBJ2-3; 10 bases match TRBD1. CDR1 and CDR2 from the germline V gene are SQVTM and ANQGSEA. This CDR3 region has 14 residues. The V and J ends lost 7 bases and 4 bases, in that order; junction bases with no gene match: 8. This CDR3 reads CSGRTGGVADTQYF. CDR3 DNA: TGCAGCGGTCGGACAGGGGGTGTCGCAGATACGCAGTATTTT.

The CDR3, as DNA: TGTGCCAGCAGCCAGACGGGGGGGAACTCTGGGGCCAACGTCCTGACTTTC. It yields the protein CASSQTGGNSGANVLTF. This chain uses TRBV4-2 with TRBJ2-6, with 8 bases lining up with TRBD2. Germline V gene sequence: CDR1 LGHNA, CDR2 YNFKEQ. The V gene end was trimmed by 3 bases and the J gene end by 0 bases; junction bases not matched to a gene: 4. The CDR3 loop spans 17 amino acids.